Sequencing of this T cell receptor (beta chain) was carried out in a study of blood T cells in healthy people across ages. Regarding the study as a whole: Without sorted subsets, naive and antigen-experienced compartments could not be conclusively compared.

The germline V gene has CDR1 SGHVS and CDR2 FQNEAQ. The CDR3 runs to 18 residues. Losses at the gene ends were 5 bases for V and 7 bases for J; bases not matched to a gene: 13. This clonotype was found a few times. No antigen is known for it. Using a J-beta primer mix together with a sample-barcoded 5' primer, a second PCR was run for about 6 to 11 cycles. A single record per CDR3 protein comes from TCRdb applying MiXCR to the 5' RACE reads. The data contain hundreds of thousands of distinct CDR3 sequences, approximately 40% of them seen just once; the ten biggest clones take up roughly 30%. The origin of this receptor is an elderly man in good health. The V call is TRBV7-8, the J call TRBJ2-1, with 14 bases lining up with TRBD2. The material sequenced was blood. CDR3 protein: CASSAFVPTSGRANEQFF. The CDR3 DNA follows: TGTGCCAGCAGCGCCTTCGTACCGACTAGCGGGAGGGCAAATGAGCAGTTCTTC.